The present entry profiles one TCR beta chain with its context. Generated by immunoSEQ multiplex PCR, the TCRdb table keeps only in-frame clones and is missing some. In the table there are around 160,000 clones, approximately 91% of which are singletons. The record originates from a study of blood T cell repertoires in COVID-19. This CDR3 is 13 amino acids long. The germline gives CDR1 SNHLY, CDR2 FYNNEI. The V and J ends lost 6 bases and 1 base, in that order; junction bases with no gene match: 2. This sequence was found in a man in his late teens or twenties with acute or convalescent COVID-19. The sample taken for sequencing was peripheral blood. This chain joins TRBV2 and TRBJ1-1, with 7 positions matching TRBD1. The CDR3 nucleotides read TGTGCCAGCAGCAGGACAGGGAACACTGAAGCTTTCTTT. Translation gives CASSRTGNTEAFF.